These 8 T cell receptor beta chains originate from one sample sequenced in a study of Tregs in tolerant kidney transplant recipients. Generated by immunoSEQ multiplex PCR, the TCRdb table keeps only in-frame clones and is missing some. The sample consists of about 66,000 clones, roughly 92% of them appearing once. The sample consisted of CD8+ T cells from blood, taken before the transplant. The receptors come from a human donor who received a combined kidney and bone marrow transplant.

This sequence joins TRBV19 and TRBJ2-5; 8 bases line up with TRBD1. The J call may be mistaken, given a closer DNA end match to TRBJ2-7. This CDR3 is built from 13 residues. CDR1 LNHDA and CDR2 SQIVND come from the germline V gene (reference sequence). CDR3 nucleotides: TGTGCCAGTAGTATCGGACAGGGCTACGAGCAGTACTTC. Translated, it gives CASSIGQGYEQYF.

A remark on this clone: One end of the junction does not line up with germline, which may come from a read error. This rearrangement joins TRBV5-1 to TRBJ2-3; 12 nucleotides align to TRBD2. The CDR3 runs to 18 residues. Germline-derived CDR1 and CDR2 are SGHRS and YFSETQ. The CDR3 region is CASRLALAGGRSTDTQYF. CDR3 DNA: TGCGCCAGCAGATTGGCTCTAGCGGGGGGGCGGAGCACAGATACGCAGTATTTT.

The chain recombines TRBV7-9 with TRBJ2-5; possible D gene TRBD2, 5 bases. The length of the CDR3 is 16 residues. The V end lost 2 bases, the J end lost 5 bases, and 18 bases lay between the germline ends. The germline V gene has CDR1 SEHNR and CDR2 FQNEAQ (reference sequence). CDR3 region: CASSLIPSSKRETQYF. CDR3 DNA sequence: TGTGCCAGCAGCTTAATCCCGTCCTCAAAGCGGGAGACCCAGTACTTC.

The chain carries TRBV5-4 and TRBJ2-6; 7 bases are a match to TRBD1. The CDR3 is 17 residues long. Germline V CDR1 and CDR2: SGHNT, YYREEE (reference sequence). Losses at the gene ends were 9 bases for V and 1 base for J; bases not matched to a gene: 13. In DNA form, the CDR3 reads TGTGCCATCGGAGACAGGGATTGGGCATCTGGGGCCAACGTCCTGACTTTC. The encoded protein is CAIGDRDWASGANVLTF.

This sequence joins TRBV11-3 and TRBJ2-3, with 10 positions matching TRBD2. This CDR3 spans 15 amino acids. The germline CDR1 and CDR2 sequences are SGHNT and YENEEA. The J segment lost 1 base and the V segment lost 6 bases, leaving 4 bases of the junction unmatched. The CDR3 loop is CASRVGTSGTDTQYF. In nucleotides, the CDR3 is TGTGCCAGCAGAGTTGGGACTAGCGGCACAGATACGCAGTATTTT.

The V call is TRBV27, the J call TRBJ2-7; 7 bases map to TRBD2. Unmatched junction bases numbered 6, after V lost 4 bases and J lost 0 bases. From germline, CDR1 is MNHEY and CDR2 SMNVEV (reference sequence). The CDR3 runs 15 residues. This chain's CDR3 is CASSSGGTSSYEQYF. The CDR3 region has the DNA TGTGCCAGCAGTTCCGGGGGGACGAGCTCCTACGAGCAGTACTTC.

For this clone: This specimen includes other DNA sequences encoding the same CDR3. The chain combines TRBV4-1 with TRBJ2-7; 7 positions match TRBD1. The V gene end was trimmed by 1 base and the J gene end by 4 bases; junction bases not matched to a gene: 7. This CDR3 region has 15 residues. CDR1 and CDR2 (germline): MGHRA, YSYEKL. CDR3 in amino acids: CASSQARDRRYEQYF. DNA for the CDR3: TGCGCCAGCAGCCAAGCCCGGGACAGAAGATACGAGCAGTACTTC.

Comments on this clone: At one end, the junction sequence differs from germline, possibly due to a read error. This chain uses TRBV13 with TRBJ1-5; D unresolved. CDR3 length: 14 residues. The V gene's germline CDR1 is PRHDT and CDR2 FYEKMQ (reference sequence). CDR3 residues: CASSLLGSDQPQHF. CDR3 in DNA: TGTGCCAGCAGCCTACTGGGTAGCGATCAGCCCCAGCATTTT. The entire variable domain, with the rest obtained from reference TRBV13 and TRBJ1-5, is as follows: AAGVIQSPRHLIKEKRETATLKCYPIPRHDTVYWYQQGPGQDPQFLISFYEKMQSDKGSIPDRFSAQQFSDYHSELNMSSLELGDSALYFCASSLLGSDQPQHFGDGTRLSIL.